This T cell receptor (beta chain) was found in a study of shared clonotypes between healthy human individuals. Whole-study findings and limits: Shared clonotypes across all four donors exceeded non-shared ones in generation probability.

Naive CD8 cells lacked CD45RO, underwent positive selection for CCR7 and left out terminally differentiated effector memory CD45RA+ cells. Note on this clone: Its antigen is unknown.

The CDR3 is made up of 15 amino acids. V lost 2 bases, J lost 3 bases, and 11 bases lay in between. The germline V gene encodes CDR1 SEHNR and CDR2 FQNEAQ (reference sequence). About 33,000 T cell genomes (around 190 ng DNA) went into each sorted-subset replicate. Libraries were prepared by immunoSEQ multiplex PCR; TCRdb keeps only in-frame clonotypes and omits some of them. This table holds hundreds of thousands of clones, 85% to 95% found once. The sequencing sample was made of naive CD8+ T cells sorted from blood. The TCR comes from a woman aged 25-40 years in good health. This chain joins TRBV7-9 and TRBJ2-4; D might be TRBD1 (5 bases). In nucleotides, the CDR3 is TGTGCCAGCAGCTTATCGTCTCAGGGCAAAAACATTCAGTACTTC. This sequence encodes CASSLSSQGKNIQYF.